Listed here are 16 T cell receptor beta chains from one sample, sequenced in a study of shared clonotypes between healthy human individuals. Assay: immunoSEQ multiplex PCR; the TCRdb copy retains only in-frame clones and omits some. The table lists over 2 million clones, 85% to 95% of them singletons, with roughly 0.34% in the top ten. Sequencing was done on a sample of naive CD4+ T cells from PBMCs. Stated subset: CD45RA+ positively selected. Receptor source: a man aged 18 to 30 in good health. Some clones in this sample may be carry-over from other donors' samples.

The chain carries TRBV7-2 and TRBJ2-3; no clear D. Germline V gene sequence: CDR1 SGHTA, CDR2 FQGNSA. This CDR3 is built from 13 residues. V shed 5 bases and J shed 6 bases, with 12 bases lying between them. The CDR3: CASSVMSSDTQYF. The CDR3 coding sequence is TGTGCCAGCAGCGTTATGTCGTCGGATACGCAGTATTTT.

The chain links TRBV15 to TRBJ2-3; no reliable D call. V was trimmed by 3 bases and J by 2 bases, leaving 12 bases between them. This CDR3 is 15 amino acids long. CDR1 LNHNV and CDR2 YYDKDF come from the germline V gene (reference sequence). The CDR3: CATSSAQPSTDTQYF. The CDR3 DNA reads as TGTGCCACCAGCAGTGCCCAACCTTCCACAGATACGCAGTATTTT.

The chain links TRBV7-9 to TRBJ2-1; TRBD2 aligns across 8 bases. This CDR3 has 15 residues. J was trimmed by 5 bases and V by 5 bases; bases with no gene match: 8. Germline values: CDR1 SEHNR, CDR2 FQNEAQ (reference sequence). CDR3 sequence: CASSRLAQTHNEQFF. The CDR3 coding sequence is TGTGCCAGCAGCCGACTAGCGCAAACCCACAATGAGCAGTTCTTC.

V usage is TRBV7-9 and J usage is TRBJ2-6; D remains ambiguous. CDR1 and CDR2 from the germline V gene are SEHNR and FQNEAQ (reference sequence). This CDR3 comprises 16 residues. V was pared by 5 bases and J by 0 bases, with 11 bases between. The CDR3 here is CASSPRLSSGANVLTF. The DNA of the CDR3 is TGTGCCAGCAGCCCAAGACTGAGCTCTGGGGCCAACGTCCTGACTTTC.

Regarding this clone: One end of the junction does not line up with germline, which may come from a read error. The genes are TRBV5-1 and TRBJ2-7; TRBD1 or TRBD2 may be the D gene (5 bases each). Germline values: CDR1 SGHRS, CDR2 YFSETQ. The CDR3 has 15 amino acids. In DNA form, the CDR3 reads TGTGCCAGCAGCCTTTTAAGCAGGGACGTCGACGAGCAGTACTTC. Translated: CASSLLSRDVDEQYF.

This chain links TRBV7-3 with TRBJ2-2; 7 bases align to TRBD1. From germline, CDR1 is SGHTA and CDR2 FQGTGA. The length of the CDR3 is 12 residues. Trimming cost V 5 bases and J 8 bases; bases outside gene matches: 2. The CDR3 bases are TGTGCCAGCAGCGACAGGGTTGGGGAGCTGTTTTTT. Translating it yields CASSDRVGELFF.

This chain connects TRBV19 to TRBJ2-1; 7 bases agree with TRBD2. V lost 3 bases to trimming and J lost 6 bases; unmatched junction nucleotides: 11. This CDR3 comprises 16 residues. Germline assignment: CDR1 LNHDA and CDR2 SQIVND (reference sequence). In DNA, the CDR3 is TGTGCCAGTAGTATCACAAAAGCGGGAACCACCAATGAGCAGTTCTTC. It encodes CASSITKAGTTNEQFF.

The chain carries TRBV28 and TRBJ2-7; 10 nucleotides align to TRBD2. After removal of 8 bases from V and 2 bases from J, the junction contained 6 bases not matched to a gene. The CDR3 length is 14 residues. Germline CDR1 MDHEN, CDR2 SYDVKM. The DNA of the CDR3 is TGTGCCAGCTGGGGTAGCGGGAGGACCTACGAGCAGTACTTC. It codes for CASWGSGRTYEQYF.

On this clone: Other nucleotide sequences in the sample specify the same CDR3. CDR3 DNA: TGCGCCAGCAGCCGCGACGGAGGCTACGAGCAGTACTTC. Protein sequence: CASSRDGGYEQYF. J is TRBJ2-7 and V is TRBV5-1, with D possibly being TRBD2 (5 bases). CDR3 length: 13 amino acids. The germline V gene has CDR1 SGHRS and CDR2 YFSETQ. V shed 4 bases and J shed 3 bases, with 11 bases lying between them.

This clone was observed a handful of times. The V call is TRBV4-1, the J call TRBJ2-2; a weak D match, TRBD2 (5 bases). This CDR3 has 17 amino acids. Trimming took off 4 bases at V and 4 bases at J, with 19 bases between the two ends. Germline-derived CDR1 and CDR2 are MGHRA and YSYEKL. The CDR3 DNA is TGCGCCAGCAGCCTTAACTGGACTCCGCTGGCCACCGGGGAGCTGTTTTTT. Residues: CASSLNWTPLATGELFF.

The V and J genes are TRBV5-1 and TRBJ2-1; TRBD2 aligns across 8 bases. CDR1 is SGHRS and CDR2 is YFSETQ in the germline V gene. The CDR3 has 16 residues. Unmatched junction bases numbered 5, after V lost 1 base and J lost 2 bases. The CDR3 loop reads CASSLPSGGAYNEQFF. The DNA of the CDR3 is TGCGCCAGCAGCTTGCCCAGCGGGGGCGCCTACAATGAGCAGTTCTTC.

Here the CDR3 reads CAIKGESGTGDQETQYF. CDR3 nucleotides: TGTGCCATCAAAGGGGAGTCGGGGACAGGGGACCAAGAGACCCAGTACTTC. J is TRBJ2-5 and V is TRBV10-3; 10 bases are shared with TRBD1. The junction had 11 bases not matched to a gene; V was cut back by 7 bases and J by 0 bases. Per germline, CDR1 ENHRY and CDR2 SYGVKD. The CDR3 covers 17 residues.

The CDR3 DNA sequence: TGCGCCAGCAACGGGGGACAGGGGGGCCCCGAGACCCAGTACTTC. Its protein product is CASNGGQGGPETQYF. The rearrangement links TRBV5-1 to TRBJ2-5; 11 bases map to TRBD1. V gave up 6 bases and J gave up 5 bases; unmatched junction bases: 9. The germline CDR1 and CDR2 sequences are SGHRS and YFSETQ. The CDR3 sequence is 15 residues long. The entire variable domain, with the rest obtained from reference TRBV5-1 and TRBJ2-5, is as follows: KAGVTQTPRYLIKTRGQQVTLSCSPISGHRSVSWYQQTPGQGLQFLFEYFSETQRNKGNFPGRFSGRQFSNSRSEMNVSTLELGDSALYLCASNGGQGGPETQYFGPGTRLLVL.

The J gene is TRBJ2-1, the V gene TRBV2; D call uncertain. This CDR3 is built from 10 residues. V was trimmed by 7 bases and J by 9 bases, leaving 7 bases between them. Germline assignment: CDR1 SNHLY and CDR2 FYNNEI. CDR3 nucleotides: TGTGCCAGCACTTCGGGTGAGCAGTTCTTC. Protein sequence: CASTSGEQFF.

The gene calls are TRBV28 and TRBJ1-2; D is ambiguous. The CDR3 runs to 17 residues. Germline V gives CDR1 MDHEN, CDR2 SYDVKM. Deletions cut 3 bases from V and 4 bases from J, with 21 bases between. CDR3 coding DNA: TGTGCCAGCAGTTTGTTTACCCGCCCGTCCGGGGTCTATGGCTACACCTTC. Protein sequence: CASSLFTRPSGVYGYTF.

The chain employs TRBV5-1 and TRBJ2-2; TRBD1 aligns across 12 bases. CDR3 length: 17 residues. Germline lookup yields CDR1 SGHRS and CDR2 YFSETQ. V lost 3 bases and J lost 3; bases outside the gene matches: 6. The CDR3 is CASSSGQGARDTGELFF. The DNA for the CDR3 is TGCGCCAGCAGCTCGGGACAGGGGGCAAGGGACACCGGGGAGCTGTTTTTT.